The 15 T cell receptor beta chains reported below all come from one sample, sequenced in a study of T cells in Graves' hyperthyroidism and ophthalmopathy. Regions amplified from RNA transcripts were the TCR beta CDR3 regions. HTBI primers drove first-round RT-PCR of the TCR CDR3. A single record per CDR3 protein comes from TCRdb applying MiXCR to the multiplex PCR reads. The repertoire holds approximately 600,000 distinct CDR3 sequences, around 20% seen once, with 34% in the top ten. Specimen: blood. These receptors all stem from a man aged 25 to 40 with Graves' ophthalmopathy.

This clonotype was seen many times. The rearrangement uses TRBV11-2 and TRBJ2-5; 13 bases match TRBD2. This CDR3 spans 15 amino acids. CDR1 is SGHAT and CDR2 is FQNNGV in the germline V gene. Losses at the gene ends were 4 bases for V and 4 bases for J; bases not matched to a gene: 3. This chain's CDR3 is CASSWTSGSGETQYF. The CDR3 DNA reads as TGTGCCAGCAGCTGGACTAGCGGGAGCGGAGAGACCCAGTACTTC.

This clonotype was counted ten times or more. The chain recombines TRBV12-3 or TRBV12-4 with TRBJ1-4; 7 bases fit TRBD1. The CDR3 covers 18 residues. After removal of 5 bases from V and 0 bases from J, the junction contained 12 bases not matched to a gene. CDR3 region: CASSPSYRGGSTNEKLFF. Written as DNA, the CDR3 is TGTGCCAGCAGTCCCTCCTACAGGGGCGGGTCAACTAATGAAAAACTGTTTTTT.

The V and J genes are TRBV27 and TRBJ1-5, with D possibly TRBD1 on 5 matching bases. V was shortened by 3 bases and J by 7 bases, with 13 bases between the two germline ends. Germline-derived CDR1 and CDR2 are MNHEY and SMNVEV (reference sequence). The CDR3 sequence is 14 residues long. As DNA, the CDR3 is TGTGCCAGCAGTTTGAGACAGAGTGACCAGCCCCAGCATTTT. Translated: CASSLRQSDQPQHF.

The V call is TRBV5-1, the J call TRBJ1-5, with a weak D call TRBD1 (6 bases). V dropped 0 bases and J dropped 3 bases, with 13 bases sitting between them. Germline CDR1 and CDR2: SGHRS and YFSETQ. This CDR3 region has 16 residues. The CDR3 nucleotides read TGCGCCAGCAGCTTGGGAACCCAGGGGCACAATCAGCCCCAGCATTTT. Its protein product is CASSLGTQGHNQPQHF.

This clonotype was found a few times. The chain employs TRBV7-9 and TRBJ2-7; 14 bases align to TRBD2. CDR3 length equals 18 residues. Per the germline V gene, CDR1 is SEHNR and CDR2 is FQNEAQ (reference sequence). The V gene end was trimmed by 0 bases and the J gene end by 4 bases; junction bases not matched to a gene: 8. The CDR3 protein is CASSLAPGLAGGSYEQYF. The CDR3 DNA reads as TGTGCCAGCAGCTTAGCCCCAGGACTAGCGGGAGGTTCGTACGAGCAGTACTTC.

This clonotype was detected only once. The genes are TRBV27 and TRBJ2-1; 13 nucleotides match TRBD2. The V gene's germline CDR1 is MNHEY and CDR2 SMNVEV (reference sequence). Trimming at V came to 5 bases and at J to 7 bases, leaving 5 bases not matched to a gene. The CDR3 totals 15 residues. DNA of the CDR3: TGTGCCAGCAGTAAGACTAGCGGGAGGCTTAATGAGCAGTTCTTC. Protein: CASSKTSGRLNEQFF.

The chain is built from TRBV27 and TRBJ2-1; D is uncertain. The CDR3 is made up of 14 amino acids. The germline CDR1 and CDR2 sequences are MNHEY and SMNVEV (reference sequence). V lost 3 bases and J lost 5, with 11 bases in between. In DNA form, the CDR3 reads TGTGCCAGCAGTTTCCGTCTCCCCAACAATGAGCAGTTCTTC. Translating it yields CASSFRLPNNEQFF.

A few counts support this clonotype. The V gene is TRBV20-1, the J gene TRBJ2-3; D may be TRBD1 (7 bases). CDR1 and CDR2 (germline): DFQATT, SNEGSKA (reference sequence). The V and J ends lost 0 bases and 4 bases respectively, with 17 bases between them. CDR3 length: 16 amino acids. CDR3 protein: CSARDLTRGHADTQYF. The CDR3 coding sequence is TGCAGTGCTAGAGACCTGACTAGGGGGCATGCAGATACGCAGTATTTT.

This clonotype was seen more than once but under ten times. The rearrangement joins TRBV4-2 to TRBJ1-1, with D unclear. Trimming pared 1 base from V and 1 base from J, leaving 7 bases between. The CDR3 is 14 amino acids. Germline V gene sequence: CDR1 LGHNA, CDR2 YNFKEQ. Here the CDR3 DNA reads TGTGCCAGCAGCCAAGCGTCCGAGAACACTGAAGCTTTCTTT. Translation gives CASSQASENTEAFF.

This chain uses TRBV6-1 with TRBJ2-1, with TRBD1 matching 7 bases. This CDR3 has 11 residues. After removal of 6 bases from V and 13 bases from J, the junction contained 6 bases not matched to a gene. Germline CDR1 MNHNS, CDR2 SASEGT. In nucleotides, the CDR3 is TGTGCCAGCAGGGGACGACAGGGTCAGTTCTTC. As protein: CASRGRQGQFF.

This clonotype appeared a few times. This sequence joins TRBV20-1 and TRBJ2-7, with 13 positions matching TRBD2. Germline V gene lookup returns CDR1 DFQATT and CDR2 SNEGSKA (reference sequence). This CDR3 spans 17 amino acids. J gave up 6 bases and V 0 bases, and 11 bases lay outside the gene matches. CDR3 in amino acids: CSARDQSRTSGRSEQYF. DNA for the CDR3: TGCAGTGCTAGAGATCAATCGAGGACTAGCGGGAGATCCGAGCAGTACTTC.

This clonotype was recorded a few times. The V and J genes are TRBV2 and TRBJ2-2; the D is unclear. The germline V gene has CDR1 SNHLY and CDR2 FYNNEI. Between the trimmed V and J ends, which lost 11 bases and 1 base, there was a span of 17 bases. The CDR3 extends over 15 amino acids. The chain's CDR3 is CASRPSARNTGELFF. CDR3 nucleotides: TGTGCCTCTAGGCCCAGCGCAAGGAACACCGGGGAGCTGTTTTTT. Filled out from reference TRBV2 and TRBJ2-2, the complete variable domain reads EPEVTQTPSHQVTQMGQEVILRCVPISNHLYFYWYRQILGQKVEFLVSFYNNEISEKSEIFDDQFSVERPDGSNFTLKIRSTKLEDSAMYFCASRPSARNTGELFFGEGSRLTVL.

This chain uses TRBV5-5 with TRBJ2-1; D gene unclear. CDR1 SGHKS and CDR2 YYEKEE come from the germline V gene (reference sequence). V was shortened by 1 base and J by 0 bases, with 11 bases between the two germline ends. This CDR3 is 16 amino acids long. DNA for the CDR3: TGTGCCAGCAGCTTGATTAGTCAGAGCTCCTACAATGAGCAGTTCTTC. It yields the protein CASSLISQSSYNEQFF.

For the CDR3, the DNA is TGCGCCAGCAGCCAAGATAAGGGCTTGAACACTGAAGCTTTCTTT. Encoded protein: CASSQDKGLNTEAFF. The genes are TRBV4-1 and TRBJ1-1; no clear D gene. V lost 0 bases to trimming and J lost 0 bases, with 8 bases between them. Germline V lookup: CDR1 MGHRA, CDR2 YSYEKL. This CDR3 is 15 amino acids long.

The chain links TRBV6-1 to TRBJ2-3; D possibly corresponds to TRBD2 (6 bases). There are 17 residues in the CDR3. Germline-derived CDR1 and CDR2 are MNHNS and SASEGT. The germline V and J ends were trimmed by 5 bases and 1 base, with 19 bases remaining between them. CDR3 DNA: TGTGCCAGCAGTCTAGTGGCGGGGCCGGTGGGCACAGATACGCAGTATTTT. Translated: CASSLVAGPVGTDTQYF.